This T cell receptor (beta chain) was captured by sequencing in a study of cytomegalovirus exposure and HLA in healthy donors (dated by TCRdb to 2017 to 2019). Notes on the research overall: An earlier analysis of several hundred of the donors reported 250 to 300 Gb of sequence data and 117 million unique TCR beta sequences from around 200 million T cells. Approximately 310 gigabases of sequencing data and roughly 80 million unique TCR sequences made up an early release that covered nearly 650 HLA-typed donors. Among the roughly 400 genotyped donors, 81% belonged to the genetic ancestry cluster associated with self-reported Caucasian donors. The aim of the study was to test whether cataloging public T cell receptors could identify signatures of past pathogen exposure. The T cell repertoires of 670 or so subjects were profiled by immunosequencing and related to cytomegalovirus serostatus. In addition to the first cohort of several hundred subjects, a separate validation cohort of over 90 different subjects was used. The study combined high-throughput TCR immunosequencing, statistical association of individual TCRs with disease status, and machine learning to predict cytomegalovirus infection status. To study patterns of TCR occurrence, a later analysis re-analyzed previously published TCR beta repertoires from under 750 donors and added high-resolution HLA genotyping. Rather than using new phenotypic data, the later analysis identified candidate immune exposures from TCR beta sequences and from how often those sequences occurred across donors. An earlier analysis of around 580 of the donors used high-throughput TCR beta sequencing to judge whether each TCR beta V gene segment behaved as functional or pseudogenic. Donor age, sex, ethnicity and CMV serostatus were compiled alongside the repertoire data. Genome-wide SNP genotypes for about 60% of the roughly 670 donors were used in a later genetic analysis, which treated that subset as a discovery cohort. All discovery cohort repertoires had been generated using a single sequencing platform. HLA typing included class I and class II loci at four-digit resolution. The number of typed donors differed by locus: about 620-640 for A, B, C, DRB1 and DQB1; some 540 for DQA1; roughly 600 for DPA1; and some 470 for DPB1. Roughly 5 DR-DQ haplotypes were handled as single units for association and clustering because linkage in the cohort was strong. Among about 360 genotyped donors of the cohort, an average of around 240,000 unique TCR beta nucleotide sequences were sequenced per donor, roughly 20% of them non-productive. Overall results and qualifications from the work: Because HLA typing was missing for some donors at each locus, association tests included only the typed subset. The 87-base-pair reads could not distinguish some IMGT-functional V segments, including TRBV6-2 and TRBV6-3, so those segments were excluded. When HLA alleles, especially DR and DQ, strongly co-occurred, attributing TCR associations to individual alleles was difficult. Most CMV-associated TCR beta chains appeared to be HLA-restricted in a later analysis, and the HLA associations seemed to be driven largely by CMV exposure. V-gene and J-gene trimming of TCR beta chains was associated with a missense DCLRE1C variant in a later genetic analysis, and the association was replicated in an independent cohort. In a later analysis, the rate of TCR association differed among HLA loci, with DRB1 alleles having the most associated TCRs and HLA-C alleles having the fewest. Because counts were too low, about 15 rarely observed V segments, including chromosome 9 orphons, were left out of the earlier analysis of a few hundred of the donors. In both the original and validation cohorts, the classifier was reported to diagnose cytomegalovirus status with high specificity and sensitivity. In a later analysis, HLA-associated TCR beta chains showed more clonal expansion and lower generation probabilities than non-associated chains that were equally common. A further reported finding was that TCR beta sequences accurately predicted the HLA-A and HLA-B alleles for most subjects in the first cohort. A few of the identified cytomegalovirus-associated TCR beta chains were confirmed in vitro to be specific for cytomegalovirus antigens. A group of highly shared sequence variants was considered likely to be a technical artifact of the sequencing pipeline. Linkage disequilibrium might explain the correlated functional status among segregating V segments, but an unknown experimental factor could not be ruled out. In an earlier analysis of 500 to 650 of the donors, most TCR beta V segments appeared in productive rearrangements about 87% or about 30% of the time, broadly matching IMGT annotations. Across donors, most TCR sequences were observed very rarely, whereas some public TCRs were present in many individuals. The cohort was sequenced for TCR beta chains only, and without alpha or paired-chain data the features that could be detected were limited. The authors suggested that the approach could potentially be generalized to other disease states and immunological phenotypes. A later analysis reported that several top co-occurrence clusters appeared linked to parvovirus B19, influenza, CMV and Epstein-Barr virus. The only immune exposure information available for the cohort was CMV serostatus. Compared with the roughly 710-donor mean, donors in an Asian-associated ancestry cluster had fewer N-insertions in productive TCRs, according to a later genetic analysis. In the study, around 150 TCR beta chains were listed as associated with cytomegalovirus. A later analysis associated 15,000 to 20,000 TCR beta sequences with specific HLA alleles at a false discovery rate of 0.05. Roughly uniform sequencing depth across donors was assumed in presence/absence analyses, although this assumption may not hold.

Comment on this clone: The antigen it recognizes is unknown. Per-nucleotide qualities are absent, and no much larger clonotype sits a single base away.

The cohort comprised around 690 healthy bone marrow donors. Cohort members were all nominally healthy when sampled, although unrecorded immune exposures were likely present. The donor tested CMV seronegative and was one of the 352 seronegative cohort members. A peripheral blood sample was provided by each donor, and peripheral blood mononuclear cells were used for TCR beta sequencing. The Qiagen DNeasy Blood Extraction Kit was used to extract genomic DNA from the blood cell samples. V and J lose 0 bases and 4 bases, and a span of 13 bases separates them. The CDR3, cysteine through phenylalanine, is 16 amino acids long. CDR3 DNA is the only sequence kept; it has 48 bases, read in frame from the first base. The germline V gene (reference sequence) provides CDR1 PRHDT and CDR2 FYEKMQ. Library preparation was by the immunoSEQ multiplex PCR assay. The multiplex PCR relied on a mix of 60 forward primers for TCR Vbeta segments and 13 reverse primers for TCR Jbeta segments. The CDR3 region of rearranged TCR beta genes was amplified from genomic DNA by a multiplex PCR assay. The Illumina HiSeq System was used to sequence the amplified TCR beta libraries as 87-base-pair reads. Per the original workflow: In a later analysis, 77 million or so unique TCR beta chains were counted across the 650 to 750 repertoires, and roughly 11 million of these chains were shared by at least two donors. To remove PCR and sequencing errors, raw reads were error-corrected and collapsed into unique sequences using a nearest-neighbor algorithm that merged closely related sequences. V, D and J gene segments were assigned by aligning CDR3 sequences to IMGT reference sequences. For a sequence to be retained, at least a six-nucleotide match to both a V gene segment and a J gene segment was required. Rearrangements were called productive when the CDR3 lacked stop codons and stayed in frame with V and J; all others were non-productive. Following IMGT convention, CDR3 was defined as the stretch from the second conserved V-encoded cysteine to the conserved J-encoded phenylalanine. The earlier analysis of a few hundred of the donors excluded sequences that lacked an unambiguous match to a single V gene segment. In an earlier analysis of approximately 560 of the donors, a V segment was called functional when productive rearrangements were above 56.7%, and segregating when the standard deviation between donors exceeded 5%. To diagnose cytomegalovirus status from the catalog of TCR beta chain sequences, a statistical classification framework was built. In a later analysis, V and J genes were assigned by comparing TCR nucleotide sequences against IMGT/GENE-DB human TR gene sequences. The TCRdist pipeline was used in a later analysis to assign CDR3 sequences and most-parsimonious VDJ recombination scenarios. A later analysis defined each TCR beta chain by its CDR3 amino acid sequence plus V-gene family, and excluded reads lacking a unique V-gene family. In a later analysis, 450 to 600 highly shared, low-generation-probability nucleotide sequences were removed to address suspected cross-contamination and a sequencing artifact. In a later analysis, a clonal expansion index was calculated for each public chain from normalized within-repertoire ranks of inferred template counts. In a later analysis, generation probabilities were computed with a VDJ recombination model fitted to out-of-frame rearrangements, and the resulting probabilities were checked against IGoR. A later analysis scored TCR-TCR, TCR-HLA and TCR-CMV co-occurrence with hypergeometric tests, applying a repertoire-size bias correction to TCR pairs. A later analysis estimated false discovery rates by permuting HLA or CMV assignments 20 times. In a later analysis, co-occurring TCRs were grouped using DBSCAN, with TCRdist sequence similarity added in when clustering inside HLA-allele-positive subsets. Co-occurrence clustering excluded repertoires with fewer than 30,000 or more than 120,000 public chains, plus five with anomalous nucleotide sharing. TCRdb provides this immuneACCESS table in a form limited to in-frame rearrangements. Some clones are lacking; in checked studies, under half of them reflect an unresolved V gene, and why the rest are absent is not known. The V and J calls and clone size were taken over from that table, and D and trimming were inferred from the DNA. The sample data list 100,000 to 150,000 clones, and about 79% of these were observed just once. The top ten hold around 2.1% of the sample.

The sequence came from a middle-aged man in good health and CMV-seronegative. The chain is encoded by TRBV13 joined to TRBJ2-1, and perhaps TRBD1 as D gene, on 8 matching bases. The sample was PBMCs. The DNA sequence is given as TGTGCCAGCAGCTTAGGCCCACAGGGGGGGTACAATGAGCAGTTCTTC. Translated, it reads CASSLGPQGGYNEQFF.